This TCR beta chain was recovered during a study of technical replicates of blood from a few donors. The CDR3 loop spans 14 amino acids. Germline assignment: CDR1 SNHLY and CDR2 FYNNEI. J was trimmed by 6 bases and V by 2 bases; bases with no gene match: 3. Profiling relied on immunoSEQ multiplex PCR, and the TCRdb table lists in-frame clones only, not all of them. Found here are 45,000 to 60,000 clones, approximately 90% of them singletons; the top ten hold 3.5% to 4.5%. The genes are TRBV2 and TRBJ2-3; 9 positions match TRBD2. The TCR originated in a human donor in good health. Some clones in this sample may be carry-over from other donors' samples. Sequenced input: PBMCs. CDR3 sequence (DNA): TGTGCCAGCAGTGAATCTCTAGCGGGGGATACGCAGTATTTT. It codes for CASSESLAGDTQYF.